This TCR beta chain was sequenced for a study of a mutant IDH1 vaccine in newly diagnosed glioma. As for the study in general: Mean patient age was around 40 years; about 62% were male and about 38% female.

The method was immunoSEQ multiplex PCR; TCRdb's version includes in-frame clones alone and lacks a portion of them. The repertoire holds some 60,000 clones, with more than 90% as singletons. Time point described: baseline, week 1 (first vaccination visit). Treatment meaning: pre-vaccination baseline after standard-of-care therapy. The source is a man between 45 and 60 years old with glioma. The sequences come from PBMCs, collected from a glioma patient treated with radiotherapy, temozolomide or both.

CDR3 coding DNA: TGTGCCTGGAGTGTAGGCGGGGGGGCAGATACGCAGTATTTT. It specifies CAWSVGGGADTQYF. The chain employs TRBV30 and TRBJ2-3; the match to TRBD2 covers 9 bases. From germline, CDR1 is GTSNPN and CDR2 SVGIG (reference sequence). Losses at the gene ends were 0 bases for V and 4 bases for J; bases not matched to a gene: 2. The CDR3 consists of 14 residues.